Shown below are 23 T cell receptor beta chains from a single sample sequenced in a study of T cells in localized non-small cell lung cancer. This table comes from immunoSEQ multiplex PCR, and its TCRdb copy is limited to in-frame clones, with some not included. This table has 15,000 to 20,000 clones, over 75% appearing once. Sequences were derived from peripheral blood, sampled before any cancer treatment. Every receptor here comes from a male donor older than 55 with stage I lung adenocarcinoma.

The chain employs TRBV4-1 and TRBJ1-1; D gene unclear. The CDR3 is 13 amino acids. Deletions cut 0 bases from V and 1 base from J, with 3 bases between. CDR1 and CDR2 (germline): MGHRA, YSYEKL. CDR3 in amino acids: CASSQDRNTEAFF. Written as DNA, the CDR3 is TGCGCCAGCAGCCAAGACAGGAACACTGAAGCTTTCTTT.

CDR3 region: CASTYSSGSTGELFF. In DNA, the CDR3 is TGTGCCAGCACCTACAGCTCGGGGAGCACCGGGGAGCTGTTTTTT. The chain combines TRBV7-6 with TRBJ2-2; a possible D gene is TRBD2 (5 bases). The CDR3 runs to 15 residues. V shed 7 bases and J shed 4 bases, with 16 bases lying between them. CDR1 and CDR2 (germline): SGHVS, FNYEAQ.

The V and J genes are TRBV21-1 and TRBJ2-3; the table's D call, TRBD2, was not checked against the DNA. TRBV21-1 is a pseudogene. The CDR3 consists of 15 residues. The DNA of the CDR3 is TGTGCCAGCAGCAAAGGGGCGGGACCCACAGATACGCAGTATTTT. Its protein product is CASSKGAGPTDTQYF.

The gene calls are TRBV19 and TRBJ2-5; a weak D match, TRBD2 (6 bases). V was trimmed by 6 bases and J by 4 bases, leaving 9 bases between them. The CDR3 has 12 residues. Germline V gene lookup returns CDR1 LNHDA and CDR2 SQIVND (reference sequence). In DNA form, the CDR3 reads TGTGCCAGTAGGCAAGCGGGAGAGACCCAGTACTTC. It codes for CASRQAGETQYF. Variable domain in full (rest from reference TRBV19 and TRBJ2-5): DGGITQSPKYLFRKEGQNVTLSCEQNLNHDAMYWYRQDPGQGLRLIYYSQIVNDFQKGDIAEGYSVSREKKESFPLTVTSAQKNPTAFYLCASRQAGETQYFGPGTRLLVL.

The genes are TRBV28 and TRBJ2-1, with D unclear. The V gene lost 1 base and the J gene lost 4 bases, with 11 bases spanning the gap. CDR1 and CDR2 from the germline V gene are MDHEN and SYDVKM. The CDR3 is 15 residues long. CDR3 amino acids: CASSLSLGPYNEQFF. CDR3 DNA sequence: TGTGCCAGCAGTTTATCACTTGGTCCTTACAATGAGCAGTTCTTC.

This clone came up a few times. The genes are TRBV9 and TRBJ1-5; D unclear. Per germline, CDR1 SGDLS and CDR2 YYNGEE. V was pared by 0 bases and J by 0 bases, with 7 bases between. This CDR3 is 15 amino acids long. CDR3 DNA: TGTGCCAGCAGCGTAGACGGTATTAGCAATCAGCCCCAGCATTTT. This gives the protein CASSVDGISNQPQHF.

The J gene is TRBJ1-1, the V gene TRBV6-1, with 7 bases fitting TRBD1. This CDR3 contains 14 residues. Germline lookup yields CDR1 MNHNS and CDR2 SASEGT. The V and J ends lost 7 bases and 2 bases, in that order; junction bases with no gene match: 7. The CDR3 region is CASTPGQINTEAFF. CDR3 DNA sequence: TGTGCCAGCACCCCGGGACAGATAAACACTGAAGCTTTCTTT.

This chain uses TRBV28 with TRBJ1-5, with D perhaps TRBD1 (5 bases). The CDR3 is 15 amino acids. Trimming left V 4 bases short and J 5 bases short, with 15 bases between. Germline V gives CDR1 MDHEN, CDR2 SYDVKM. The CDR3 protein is CASSSQGGVYQPQHF. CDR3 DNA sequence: TGTGCCAGCAGTTCCCAGGGTGGGGTCTATCAGCCCCAGCATTTT.

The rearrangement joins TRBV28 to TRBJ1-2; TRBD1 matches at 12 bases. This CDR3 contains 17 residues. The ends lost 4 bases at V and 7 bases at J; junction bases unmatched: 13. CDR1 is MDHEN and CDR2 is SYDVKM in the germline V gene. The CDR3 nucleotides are TGTGCCAGCAGTTCCTCCGGGACAGGGGGCGTGGGACGTGGCTACACCTTC. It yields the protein CASSSSGTGGVGRGYTF.

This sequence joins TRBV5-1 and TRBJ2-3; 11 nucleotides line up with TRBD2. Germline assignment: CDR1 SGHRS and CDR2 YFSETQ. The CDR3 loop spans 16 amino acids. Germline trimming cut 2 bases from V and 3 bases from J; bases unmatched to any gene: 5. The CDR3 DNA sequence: TGCGCCAGCAGCTTACTAGCGGGAGTTGGGACAGATACGCAGTATTTT. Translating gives CASSLLAGVGTDTQYF.

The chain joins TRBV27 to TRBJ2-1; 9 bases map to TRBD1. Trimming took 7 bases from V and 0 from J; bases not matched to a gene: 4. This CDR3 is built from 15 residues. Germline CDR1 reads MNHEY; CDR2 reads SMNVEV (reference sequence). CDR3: CASKQQGASYNEQFF. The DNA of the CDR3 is TGTGCCAGCAAACAACAGGGGGCCTCCTACAATGAGCAGTTCTTC.

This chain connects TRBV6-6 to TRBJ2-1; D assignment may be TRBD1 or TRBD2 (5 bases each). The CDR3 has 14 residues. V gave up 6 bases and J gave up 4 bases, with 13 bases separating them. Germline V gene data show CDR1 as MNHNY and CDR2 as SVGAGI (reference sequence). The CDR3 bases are TGTGCCAGCAGCCCCCCCGGGGCTTACAATGAGCAGTTCTTC. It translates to CASSPPGAYNEQFF.

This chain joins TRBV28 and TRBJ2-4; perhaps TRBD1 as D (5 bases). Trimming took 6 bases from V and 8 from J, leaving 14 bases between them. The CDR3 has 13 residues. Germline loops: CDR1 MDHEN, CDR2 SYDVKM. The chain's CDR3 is CASRLQGNDIQYF. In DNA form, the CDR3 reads TGTGCCAGCAGGTTGCAGGGTAATGACATTCAGTACTTC.

CDR3 amino acids: CASGSGTGNTGELFF. As DNA, the CDR3 is TGTGCTAGTGGCTCCGGGACAGGGAACACCGGGGAGCTGTTTTTT. The gene calls are TRBV12-5 and TRBJ2-2; 8 bases are a match to TRBD1. CDR3 size: 15 residues. CDR1 LGHNT and CDR2 FRNRAP come from the germline V gene. Trimming at V came to 6 bases and at J to 1 base, leaving 4 bases not matched to a gene.

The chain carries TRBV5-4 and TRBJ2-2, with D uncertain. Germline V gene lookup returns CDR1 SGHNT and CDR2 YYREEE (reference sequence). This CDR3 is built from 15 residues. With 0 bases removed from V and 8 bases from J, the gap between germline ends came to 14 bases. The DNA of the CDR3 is TGTGCCAGCAGCTTGGTAACTGGAACACCTGGGGAGCTGTTTTTT. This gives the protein CASSLVTGTPGELFF. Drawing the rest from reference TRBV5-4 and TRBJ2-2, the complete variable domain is ETGVTQSPTHLIKTRGQQVTLRCSSQSGHNTVSWYQQALGQGPQFIFQYYREEENGRGNFPPRFSGLQFPNYSSELNVNALELDDSALYLCASSLVTGTPGELFFGEGSRLTVL.

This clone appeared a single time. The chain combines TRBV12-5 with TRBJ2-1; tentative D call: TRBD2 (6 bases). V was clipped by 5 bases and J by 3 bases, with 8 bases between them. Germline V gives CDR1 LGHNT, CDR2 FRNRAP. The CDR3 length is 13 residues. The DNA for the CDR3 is TGTGCTAGTGGTATGACTAGCTACAATGAGCAGTTCTTC. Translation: CASGMTSYNEQFF.

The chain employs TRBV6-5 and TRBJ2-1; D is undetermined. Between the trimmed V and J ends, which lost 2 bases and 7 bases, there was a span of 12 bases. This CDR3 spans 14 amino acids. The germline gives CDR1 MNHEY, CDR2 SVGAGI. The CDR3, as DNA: TGTGCCAGCAGTTACGGCTCGCTGGGGAATGAGCAGTTCTTC. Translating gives CASSYGSLGNEQFF.

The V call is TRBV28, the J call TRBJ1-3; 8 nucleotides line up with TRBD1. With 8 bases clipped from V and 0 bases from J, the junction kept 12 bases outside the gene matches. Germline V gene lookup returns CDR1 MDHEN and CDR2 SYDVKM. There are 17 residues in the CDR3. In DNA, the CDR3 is TGTGCCAGCCTCTCACAGGGGGGCGATAGCTCTGGAAACACCATATATTTT. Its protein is CASLSQGGDSSGNTIYF. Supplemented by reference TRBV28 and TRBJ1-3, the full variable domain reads DVKVTQSSRYLVKRTGEKVFLECVQDMDHENMFWYRQDPGLGLRLIYFSYDVKMKEKGDIPEGYSVSREKKERFSLILESASTNQTSMYLCASLSQGGDSSGNTIYFGEGSWLTVV.

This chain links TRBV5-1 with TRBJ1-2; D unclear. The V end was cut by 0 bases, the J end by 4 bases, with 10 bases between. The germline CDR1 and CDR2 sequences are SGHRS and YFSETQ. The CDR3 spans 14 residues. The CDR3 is CASSLEASGYGYTF. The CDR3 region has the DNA TGCGCCAGCAGCTTGGAAGCGTCCGGCTATGGCTACACCTTC.

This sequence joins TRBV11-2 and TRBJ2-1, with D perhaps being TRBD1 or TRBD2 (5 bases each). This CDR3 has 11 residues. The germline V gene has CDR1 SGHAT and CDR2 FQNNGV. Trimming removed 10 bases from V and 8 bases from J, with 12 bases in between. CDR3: CAIEGPYEQFF. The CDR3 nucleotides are TGTGCCATCGAGGGGCCTTATGAGCAGTTCTTC.

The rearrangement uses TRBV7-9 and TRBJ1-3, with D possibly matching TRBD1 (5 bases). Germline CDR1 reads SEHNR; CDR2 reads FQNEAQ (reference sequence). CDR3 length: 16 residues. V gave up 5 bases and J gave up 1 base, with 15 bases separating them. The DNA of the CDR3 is TGTGCCAGCAGCCGAGAAGGGGTGAGGTCTGGAAACACCATATATTTT. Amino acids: CASSREGVRSGNTIYF.

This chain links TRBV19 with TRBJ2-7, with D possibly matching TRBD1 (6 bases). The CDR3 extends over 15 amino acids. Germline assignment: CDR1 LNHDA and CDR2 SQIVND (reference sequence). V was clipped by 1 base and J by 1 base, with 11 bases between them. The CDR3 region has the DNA TGTGCCAGTAGTATAGCAGCCAGGGGTTCCTACGAGCAGTACTTC. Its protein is CASSIAARGSYEQYF.

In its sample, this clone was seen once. CDR3 nucleotide sequence: TGCAGCGTTGGAAAGACAGTACTCACTGAAGCTTTCTTT. Protein product: CSVGKTVLTEAFF. The V gene is TRBV29-1, the J gene TRBJ1-1, with D tentatively TRBD1 (5 bases). The germline V and J ends were trimmed by 4 bases and 4 bases, with 13 bases remaining between them. The CDR3 covers 13 residues. In germline, CDR1 is SQVTM, CDR2 ANQGSEA.